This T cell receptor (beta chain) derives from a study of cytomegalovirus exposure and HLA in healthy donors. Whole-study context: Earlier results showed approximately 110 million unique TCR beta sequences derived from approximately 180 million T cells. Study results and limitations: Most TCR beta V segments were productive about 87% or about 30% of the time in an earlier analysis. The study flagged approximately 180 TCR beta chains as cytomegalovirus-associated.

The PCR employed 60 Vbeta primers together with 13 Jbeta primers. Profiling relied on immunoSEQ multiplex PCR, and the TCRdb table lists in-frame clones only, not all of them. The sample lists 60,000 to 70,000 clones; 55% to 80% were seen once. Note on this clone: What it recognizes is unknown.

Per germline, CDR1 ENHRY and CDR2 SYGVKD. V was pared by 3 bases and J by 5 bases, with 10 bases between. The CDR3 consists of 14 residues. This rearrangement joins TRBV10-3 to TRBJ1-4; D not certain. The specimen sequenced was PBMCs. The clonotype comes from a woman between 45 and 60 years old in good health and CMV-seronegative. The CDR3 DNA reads TGTGCCATCAGTGACCCCGGCGGAAATGAAAAACTGTTTTTT. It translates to CAISDPGGNEKLFF.